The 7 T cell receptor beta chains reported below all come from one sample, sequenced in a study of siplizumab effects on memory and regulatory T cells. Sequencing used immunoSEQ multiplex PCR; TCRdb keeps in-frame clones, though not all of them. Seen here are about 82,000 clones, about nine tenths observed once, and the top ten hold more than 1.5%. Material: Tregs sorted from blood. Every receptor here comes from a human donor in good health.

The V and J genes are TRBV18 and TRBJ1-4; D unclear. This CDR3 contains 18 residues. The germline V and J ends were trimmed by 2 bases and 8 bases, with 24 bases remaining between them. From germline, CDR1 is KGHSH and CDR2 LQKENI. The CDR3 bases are TGTGCCAGCTCACCATCGGGAATCGACCGGTGGGAAGAAGAAAAACTGTTTTTT. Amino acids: CASSPSGIDRWEEEKLFF.

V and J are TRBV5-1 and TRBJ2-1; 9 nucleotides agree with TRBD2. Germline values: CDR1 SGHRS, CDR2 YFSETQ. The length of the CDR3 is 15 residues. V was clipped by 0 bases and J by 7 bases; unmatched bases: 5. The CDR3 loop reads CASSLEPSGANEQFF. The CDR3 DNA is TGCGCCAGCAGCTTGGAGCCTAGCGGGGCTAATGAGCAGTTCTTC.

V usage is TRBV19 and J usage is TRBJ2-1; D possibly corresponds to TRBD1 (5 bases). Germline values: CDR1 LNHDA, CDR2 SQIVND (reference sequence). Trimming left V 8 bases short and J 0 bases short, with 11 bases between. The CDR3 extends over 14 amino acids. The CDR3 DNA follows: TGTGCCAGTGCGCGGACACGCTCCTACAATGAGCAGTTCTTC. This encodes CASARTRSYNEQFF.

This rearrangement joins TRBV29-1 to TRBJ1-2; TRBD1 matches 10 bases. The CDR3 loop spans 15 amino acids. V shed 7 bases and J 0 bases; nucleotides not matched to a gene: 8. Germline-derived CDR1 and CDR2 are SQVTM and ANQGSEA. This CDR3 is CSASDRGVSNYGYTF. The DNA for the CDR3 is TGCAGCGCCTCGGACAGGGGGGTTTCTAACTATGGCTACACCTTC.

The DNA for the CDR3 is TGTGCCAGCAGCTTGGTCGACAATGAGAACACTGAAGCTTTCTTT. It specifies CASSLVDNENTEAFF. The rearrangement links TRBV7-3 to TRBJ1-1; no clear D gene. Looked up from germline, CDR1 is SGHTA and CDR2 is FQGTGA. V lost 3 bases and J lost 1, with 12 bases in between. The CDR3 loop spans 15 amino acids.

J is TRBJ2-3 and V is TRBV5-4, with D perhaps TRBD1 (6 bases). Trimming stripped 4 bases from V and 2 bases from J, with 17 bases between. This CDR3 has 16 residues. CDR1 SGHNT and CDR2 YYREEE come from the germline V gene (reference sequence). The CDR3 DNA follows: TGTGCCAGCAGCCCTCTTGTTGGGACATACACAGATACGCAGTATTTT. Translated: CASSPLVGTYTDTQYF.

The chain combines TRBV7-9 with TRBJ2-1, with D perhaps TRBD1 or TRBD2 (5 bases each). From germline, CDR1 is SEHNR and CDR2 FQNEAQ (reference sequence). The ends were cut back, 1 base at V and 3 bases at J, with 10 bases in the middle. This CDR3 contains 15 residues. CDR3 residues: CASSLGGVGYNEQFF. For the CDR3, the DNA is TGTGCCAGCAGCTTAGGAGGGGTGGGCTACAATGAGCAGTTCTTC. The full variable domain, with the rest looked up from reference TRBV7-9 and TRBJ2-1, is DTGVSQNPRHKITKRGQNVTFRCDPISEHNRLYWYRQTLGQGPEFLTYFQNEAQLEKSRLLSDRFSAERPKGSFSTLEIQRTEQGDSAMYLCASSLGGVGYNEQFFGPGTRLTVL.